The rows below give T cell receptor beta chains drawn from one sample of a study of OX40 agonist ivuxolimab in advanced cancers. Sequencing used immunoSEQ multiplex PCR; TCRdb keeps in-frame clones, though not all of them. The data hold about 100,000 clones, with 90% observed a single time. The specimen comprised CD4+ or CD8+ T cells sorted from blood, sampled in a trial of the OX40 agonist ivuxolimab. The receptors come from an adult with an advanced solid tumor such as melanoma, head and neck, liver or kidney cancer. CDR3s include the opening cysteine and the closing phenylalanine or tryptophan. D genes are given only for firm matches. For some rows the clone size is stated as once, few or many, or as a class when expanded; others skip it.

D	V	J	size	CDR3	DNA
TRBD1	TRBV7-9	TRBJ2-2	.	CASTNTGGTGELFF	TGTGCCAGCACCAATACAGGGGGGACCGGGGAGCTGTTTTTT
.	TRBV14	TRBJ1-1	.	CASSGPGQGEAFF	TGTGCCAGCAGTGGCCCAGGGCAGGGTGAAGCTTTCTTT
TRBD1	TRBV11-3	TRBJ2-7	.	CASSPDRGLGGSYEQYF	TGTGCCAGCAGCCCGGACAGGGGCCTGGGGGGAAGCTACGAGCAGTACTTC
TRBD2	TRBV7-2	TRBJ2-1	.	CASSLDWGLVDEQFF	TGTGCCAGCAGCTTAGACTGGGGACTAGTAGATGAGCAGTTCTTC
TRBD1	TRBV7-8	TRBJ2-5	.	CASSLAYWTGRRETQYF	TGTGCCAGCAGCTTAGCGTATTGGACAGGGCGGCGGGAGACCCAGTACTTC
.	TRBV5-1	TRBJ2-3	.	CASTPGEAVTDTQYF	TGCGCCAGTACACCAGGGGAGGCCGTCACAGATACGCAGTATTTT
.	TRBV7-2	TRBJ2-5	.	CASSLHSQETQYF	TGTGCCAGCAGCTTACACTCTCAAGAGACCCAGTACTTC
TRBD1	TRBV7-9	TRBJ2-1	.	CASSLGQGYYNEQFF	TGTGCCAGCAGCCTCGGACAGGGATACTACAATGAGCAGTTCTTC
TRBD1	TRBV28	TRBJ1-2	.	CASSRTGASGGYTF	TGTGCCAGCAGTAGGACAGGGGCGTCGGGTGGCTACACCTTC
.	TRBV4-3	TRBJ1-1	.	CASSQEMRQKESNTEAFF	TGCGCCAGCAGCCAAGAAATGAGACAGAAGGAATCGAACACTGAAGCTTTCTTT
TRBD2	TRBV7-9	TRBJ2-1	.	CASSPAGLAEFNEQFF	TGTGCCAGCAGCCCCGCCGGCCTAGCGGAGTTCAATGAGCAGTTCTTC
TRBD2	TRBV29-1	TRBJ2-3	.	CSAGGILSGRFNTDTQYF	TGCAGCGCCGGGGGTATTCTTAGCGGGAGGTTTAACACAGATACGCAGTATTTT
TRBD2	TRBV10-3	TRBJ2-2	.	CAISEPGLASTGELFF	TGTGCCATCAGTGAGCCGGGACTAGCCTCCACCGGGGAGCTGTTTTTT
.	TRBV7-9	TRBJ2-5	few	CASSLRHQETQYF	TGTGCCAGCAGCTTGCGGCACCAAGAGACCCAGTACTTC
.	TRBV11-3	TRBJ2-1	.	CASSPRGSGPYNEQFF	TGTGCCAGCAGCCCTCGGGGTAGCGGACCCTACAATGAGCAGTTCTTC
.	TRBV7-2	TRBJ2-7	.	CASSLGLGTYEQYF	TGTGCCAGCAGCTTAGGTCTCGGTACCTACGAGCAGTACTTC
TRBD1	TRBV5-1	TRBJ2-6	once	CASSATGVRGANVLTF	TGCGCCAGCAGCGCAACAGGGGTTCGCGGGGCCAACGTCCTGACTTTC
.	TRBV19	TRBJ1-1	once	CASSALPNTEAFF	TGTGCCAGTAGTGCGCTGCCCAACACTGAAGCTTTCTTT
.	TRBV28	TRBJ2-5	.	CASSSGSALPSETQYF	TGTGCCAGCAGTTCGGGGTCGGCCCTCCCGTCCGAGACCCAGTACTTC
TRBD2	TRBV4-1	TRBJ2-7	.	CASSQELAGARYEQYF	TGCGCCAGCAGCCAAGAGCTCGCGGGAGCGCGCTACGAGCAGTACTTC
.	TRBV29-1	TRBJ1-1	few	CSVAKGDTEAFF	TGCAGCGTCGCGAAAGGTGACACTGAAGCTTTCTTT
TRBD1	TRBV19	TRBJ2-2	.	CASTKGAYAGELFF	TGTGCCAGTACTAAGGGGGCTTATGCCGGGGAGCTGTTTTTT
.	TRBV7-2	TRBJ1-4	once	CASSPEAATNEKLFF	TGTGCCAGCAGCCCCGAAGCTGCAACTAATGAAAAACTGTTTTTT
.	TRBV28	TRBJ2-5	.	CASSGAGMETQYF	TGTGCCAGCAGTGGGGCGGGGATGGAGACCCAGTACTTC
TRBD1	TRBV6-4	TRBJ2-1	.	CASSSDRGSYNEQFF	TGTGCCAGCAGTTCCGACAGGGGTTCCTACAATGAGCAGTTCTTC
.	TRBV18	TRBJ1-5	.	CASQQGMDQPQHF	TGTGCCAGCCAACAGGGAATGGATCAGCCCCAGCATTTT
TRBD1	TRBV19	TRBJ1-3	.	CASSPLQGSSGNTIYF	TGTGCCAGTAGTCCGTTACAGGGGAGCTCTGGAAACACCATATATTTT
TRBD1	TRBV28	TRBJ1-2	.	CASSSVTGTGTGLNYGYTF	TGTGCCAGCAGTTCAGTGACAGGTACCGGGACAGGACTTAACTATGGCTACACCTTC
.	TRBV9	TRBJ2-3	.	CASSVEKPDTQYF	TGTGCCAGCAGCGTAGAAAAGCCGGATACGCAGTATTTT
.	TRBV19	TRBJ2-3	.	CASSITLWSRDITTDTQYF	TGTGCCAGTAGTATAACGTTGTGGTCACGCGACATAACGACAGATACGCAGTATTTT
.	TRBV4-3	TRBJ1-1	.	CASSQDRGQLNTEAFF	TGCGCCAGCAGCCAAGATAGAGGACAGTTGAACACTGAAGCTTTCTTT
.	TRBV11-3	TRBJ2-5	.	CASSFSRSETQYF	TGTGCCAGCAGCTTTAGTAGATCCGAGACCCAGTACTTC
.	TRBV19	TRBJ2-1	.	CASSPSSYNEQFF	TGTGCCAGTTCCCCAAGCTCCTACAATGAGCAGTTCTTC
.	TRBV7-3	TRBJ2-1	.	CASSPSSSEKGNEQFF	TGTGCCAGCAGCCCGTCTAGCTCGGAAAAGGGGAATGAGCAGTTCTTC
.	TRBV19	TRBJ2-3	.	CASSDRSSTDTQYF	TGTGCCAGTTCTGACCGATCTAGCACAGATACGCAGTATTTT
.	TRBV9	TRBJ2-7	once	CASAKRDRAYEQYF	TGTGCCTCAGCAAAAAGAGACAGAGCTTACGAGCAGTACTTC
.	TRBV5-6	TRBJ2-1	.	CASSPPLGREVNEQFF	TGTGCCAGCAGCCCCCCTTTGGGCAGGGAAGTGAATGAGCAGTTCTTC
TRBD1	TRBV7-8	TRBJ1-5	.	CASSWTGINQPQHF	TGTGCCAGCAGCTGGACAGGCATAAATCAGCCCCAGCATTTT
.	TRBV5-1	TRBJ2-3	.	CASSLADTQYF	TGCGCCAGCAGCTTGGCAGATACGCAGTATTTT
.	TRBV5-1	TRBJ2-7	.	CASRGLTEPYEQYF	TGCGCCAGCAGGGGTCTCACGGAGCCCTACGAGCAGTACTTC